Listed here is a single T cell receptor beta chain. Antigen unknown. This entry is derived from a study of post-analysis software for immune sequencing data. Each TCR beta cDNA library carried unique molecular identifiers. TCRdb used MiXCR to reprocess the PCR reads, holding one entry per CDR3 protein. The profile shows roughly 580,000 distinct CDR3 sequences, 40% to 50% of them singletons. CDR1 is MNHEY and CDR2 is SVGAGI in the germline V gene. The junction had 5 bases not matched to a gene; V was cut back by 8 bases and J by 2 bases. The CDR3 has 13 amino acids. Study-level points and caveats: The study found TRBV5-6, TRBV5-1 and TRBV20-1 among roughly 5 TRBV segments more frequent in patients than controls.

The sequence was collected from a girl aged 10 to 17 with multiple sclerosis. Material: blood. This rearrangement joins TRBV6-5 to TRBJ1-2, with TRBD1 matching over 7 bases. In DNA form, the CDR3 reads TGTGCCAGCTTCCCACAGGGGAACTATGGCTACACCTTC. Translating gives CASFPQGNYGYTF.